This T cell receptor beta chain is drawn from a study of IL-32 and malignant T cell survival in cutaneous lymphoma (dated by TCRdb to the early 2020s). Study-wide context: High-throughput TCR sequencing was used to test whether the TCR Vbeta+ T cells that survived in IL-32 cultures belonged to the malignant clone rather than being benign T cells with the same Vbeta. Samples from two CTCL donors were studied by high-throughput TCR sequencing, and IL-32beta was confirmed to support malignant T cell survival in vitro. The research as a whole found: IL-32beta appeared to support malignant T cell survival in vitro by inducing large CD14+ antigen-presenting cells that reduced apoptosis. The exact culture duration for the TCR-sequenced samples was not stated in the methods. The kinetics of enhanced malignant T cell survival in culture differed somewhat between CTCL blood donors. TCR sequencing showed that malignant T cell TCRs persisted after in vitro culture with IL-32beta.

Blood samples came from patients with leukemic cutaneous T cell lymphoma (Sezary syndrome) treated at a US cutaneous lymphoma program. Ficoll centrifugation was used to isolate peripheral blood mononuclear cells from the patients' blood. Using the QIAamp DNA Mini kit, genomic DNA was extracted and then profiled by immunoSEQ with about 90-450 ng of DNA template. The table was pulled from immuneACCESS by TCRdb, which kept in-frame rearrangements only. Such tables lose some clones; where checked, under half of the loss comes from unresolved V genes, and the rest has no known cause. The table for this sample lists 1,000 or so clones; approximately 84% of them were counted only once. 0.67% of the sample is taken by the ten largest. This clone showed up just a few times. Its antigen remains undetermined. Per-nucleotide qualities are absent, and no much larger clonotype sits a single base away. Based on the germline V gene, the CDR1 and CDR2 sequences are SGDLS and YYNGEE. V loses 9 bases, J loses 5 bases, and the germline ends lie 6 bases apart. From its cysteine to its phenylalanine, the CDR3 spans 10 amino acids. Only CDR3 DNA is held: 30 bases, read in frame from base 1.

The sample in question was blood, obtained on day 0. The source is a human donor with cutaneous T cell lymphoma. This sequence uses TRBV9 and TRBJ1-5; there is no confident call for the D gene. The CDR3 loop reads CATFYQPQHF. The DNA reads TGTGCCACCTTTTATCAGCCCCAGCATTTT.